This T cell receptor (beta chain) was profiled in a study of T-cell memory formation after mild COVID-19. TCRdb re-called the 5' RACE reads through MiXCR, storing one row per CDR3 protein. Here the sample spans 250,000 to 300,000 distinct CDR3 sequences, around 15% being singletons. Trimming took 6 bases from V and 6 from J, leaving 21 bases between them. The CDR3 extends over 16 amino acids. Germline lookup yields CDR1 MDHEN and CDR2 SYDVKM. This clonotype was seen ten or more times. Sequencing was performed on PBMCs or a T cell subset sorted from them (not recorded which). V gene TRBV28 combines with J gene TRBJ2-1, with D possibly TRBD1 on 5 matching bases. This receptor was taken from a man in his late teens or twenties who had mild COVID-19 (a few samples of this study predate the infection). Cell type and time point are not known. The CDR3 sequence is CASRDGLGLAFNEQFF. The CDR3 DNA is TGTGCCAGCAGGGACGGGTTGGGGCTGGCCTTCAATGAGCAGTTCTTC.